The 9 T cell receptor beta chains below come from one sample, sequenced in a study of technical replicates of blood from a few donors. Here immunoSEQ multiplex PCR was the method, and the copy in TCRdb shows in-frame clones only, minus some. The table shows tens of thousands of clones, with under 95% occurring only once. Sequenced material: T cells isolated from PBMCs. The source is a human donor in good health.

V is TRBV5-8 and J is TRBJ1-4; D perhaps matches TRBD1 (6 bases). Trimming cost V 1 base and J 14 bases, with 21 bases left between them. The CDR3 is 15 amino acids. The germline gives CDR1 SGHTS, CDR2 YDEGEE. In DNA form, the CDR3 reads TGTGCCAGCAGCTTGATGACAGGCGACTCGAGGTGGCTGTTTTTT. This sequence encodes CASSLMTGDSRWLFF. Variable domain in full (rest from reference TRBV5-8 and TRBJ1-4): EAGVTQSPTHLIKTRGQQATLRCSPISGHTSVYWYQQALGLGLQFLLWYDEGEERNRGNFPPRFSGRQFPNYSSELNVNALELEDSALYLCASSLMTGDSRWLFFGSGTQLSVL.

V and J are TRBV14 and TRBJ2-3; 7 positions match TRBD2. This CDR3 has 17 residues. Germline V gives CDR1 SGHDN, CDR2 FVKESK. V dropped 0 bases and J dropped 2; count of bases not matched to a gene: 8. The CDR3 spells CASSQDMASGNTDTQYF. CDR3 coding DNA: TGTGCCAGCAGCCAAGATATGGCTAGCGGAAACACAGATACGCAGTATTTT.

This clone appeared a single time. The V call is TRBV18, the J call TRBJ2-1, with a possible D match to TRBD1 (5 bases). The CDR3 is 14 amino acids. Germline V lookup: CDR1 KGHSH, CDR2 LQKENI. V was clipped by 1 base and J by 5 bases, with 9 bases between them. The DNA of the CDR3 is TGTGCCAGCTCACCACTACAGGACAACAATGAGCAGTTCTTC. It yields the protein CASSPLQDNNEQFF.

This chain joins TRBV5-4 and TRBJ2-1; D is possibly TRBD2 (5 bases). The V end was cut by 7 bases, the J end by 6 bases, with 29 bases between. The CDR3 is 18 amino acids. Germline V CDR1 and CDR2: SGHNT, YYREEE (reference sequence). CDR3 coding DNA: TGTGCCAGCCCCCCGGACGGTGCCTTAAGCGGATCCCTCAATGAGCAGTTCTTC. This gives the protein CASPPDGALSGSLNEQFF.

The rearrangement uses TRBV25-1 and TRBJ2-7; weak D call: TRBD1 (6 bases). V was trimmed by 4 bases and J by 0 bases, leaving 13 bases between them. In germline, CDR1 is MGHDK, CDR2 SYGVNS. The length of the CDR3 is 15 residues. CDR3 amino acids: CASSAPDSLSYEQYF. CDR3 DNA sequence: TGTGCCAGCAGTGCCCCGGACAGCCTCTCCTACGAGCAGTACTTC.

This chain uses TRBV9 with TRBJ2-7, with D tentatively TRBD2 (5 bases). This CDR3 is 12 amino acids long. V was cut by 3 bases and J by 6 bases, with 10 bases left in between. The germline gives CDR1 SGDLS, CDR2 YYNGEE. CDR3 nucleotides: TGTGCCAGCAGCGCGAACGAGGGCGAGCAGTACTTC. Translating gives CASSANEGEQYF.

The chain recombines TRBV5-1 with TRBJ2-5; possibly TRBD1 for D (5 bases). Deletions cut 3 bases from V and 5 bases from J, with 17 bases between. CDR3 size: 15 residues. Germline V gene lookup returns CDR1 SGHRS and CDR2 YFSETQ. CDR3 nucleotides: TGCGCCAGCAGCTCTGACAGCCTCTTCGGGGAGACCCAGTACTTC. Translating it yields CASSSDSLFGETQYF.

The chain recombines TRBV7-3 with TRBJ1-1, with TRBD1 matching over 8 bases. Trimming at V came to 5 bases and at J to 4 bases, leaving 6 bases not matched to a gene. Per germline, CDR1 SGHTA and CDR2 FQGTGA. This CDR3 region has 14 residues. CDR3 coding DNA: TGTGCCAGCAGCGGACAGGGTTTGATCACTGAAGCTTTCTTT. Amino acids: CASSGQGLITEAFF.

This clone appeared a single time. The chain employs TRBV7-6 and TRBJ2-1; no definite D call. The CDR3 is 16 amino acids. Looked up from germline, CDR1 is SGHVS and CDR2 is FNYEAQ. Between the trimmed V and J ends, which lost 0 bases and 0 bases, there was a span of 9 bases. CDR3 residues: CASSLAWRSSYNEQFF. The CDR3 DNA follows: TGTGCCAGCAGCTTAGCATGGCGGAGCTCCTACAATGAGCAGTTCTTC.